This T cell receptor (beta chain) was documented in a study of Graves' ophthalmopathy and Graves' hyperthyroidism. Diagnosis used clinical symptoms, serum thyroxine, TRAb, thyroid ultrasound and orbital computed tomography. Points on this clonotype: Its target is not known.

Regarding the study as a whole: For predicting ophthalmopathy progression, the model had 55% to 71% sensitivity and approximately 72% specificity.

RNA transcripts provided the template for amplifying TCR beta CDR3 regions. Second-round multiplex PCR came after first-round RT-PCR with HTBI primers. TCRdb analysed the multiplex PCR reads with MiXCR anew, one entry per CDR3 protein. The sample has 200,000 to 250,000 distinct CDR3 sequences; around 50% are singletons. Sequenced input: peripheral blood. The TCR originated in an adult man with Graves' ophthalmopathy.

As DNA, the CDR3 is TGTGCCAGCAGTTACGTACAGGGTGTTGGTCAGCCCCAGCATTTT. This gives the protein CASSYVQGVGQPQHF. The rearrangement links TRBV6-5 to TRBJ1-5; tentatively, D is TRBD1 (6 bases). Germline CDR1 and CDR2: MNHEY and SVGAGI. There are 15 residues in the CDR3. V lost 2 bases and J 6 bases, leaving 14 bases between the germline ends.